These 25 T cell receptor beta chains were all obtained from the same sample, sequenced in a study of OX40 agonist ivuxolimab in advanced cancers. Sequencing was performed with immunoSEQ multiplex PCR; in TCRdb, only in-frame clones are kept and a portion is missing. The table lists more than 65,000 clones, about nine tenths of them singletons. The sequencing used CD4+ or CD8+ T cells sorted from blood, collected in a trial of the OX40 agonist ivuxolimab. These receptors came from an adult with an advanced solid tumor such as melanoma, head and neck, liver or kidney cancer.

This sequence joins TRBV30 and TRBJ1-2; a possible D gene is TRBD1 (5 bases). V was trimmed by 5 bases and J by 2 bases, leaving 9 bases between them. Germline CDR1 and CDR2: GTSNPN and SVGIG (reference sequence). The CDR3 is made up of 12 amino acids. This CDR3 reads CAWGDENYGYTF. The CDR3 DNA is TGTGCCTGGGGGGACGAGAACTATGGCTACACCTTC.

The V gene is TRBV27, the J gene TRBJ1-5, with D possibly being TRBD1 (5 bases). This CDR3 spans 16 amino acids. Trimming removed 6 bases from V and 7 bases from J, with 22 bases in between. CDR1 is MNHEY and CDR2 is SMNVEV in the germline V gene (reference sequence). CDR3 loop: CASRDEGDPLYQPQHF. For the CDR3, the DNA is TGTGCCAGCAGAGACGAAGGGGACCCCCTATACCAGCCCCAGCATTTT.

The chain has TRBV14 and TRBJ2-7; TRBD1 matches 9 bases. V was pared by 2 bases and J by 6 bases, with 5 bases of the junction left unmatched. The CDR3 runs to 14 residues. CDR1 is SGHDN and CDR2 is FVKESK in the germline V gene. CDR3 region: CASSQLGTGREQYF. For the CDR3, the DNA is TGTGCCAGCAGCCAACTCGGGACAGGGCGCGAGCAGTACTTC.

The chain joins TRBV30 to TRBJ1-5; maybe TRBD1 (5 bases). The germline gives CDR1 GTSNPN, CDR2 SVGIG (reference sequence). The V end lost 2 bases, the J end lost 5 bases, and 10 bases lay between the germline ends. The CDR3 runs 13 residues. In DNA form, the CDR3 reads TGTGCCTGGAGTAGGGACGGACATCAGCCCCAGCATTTT. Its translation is CAWSRDGHQPQHF.

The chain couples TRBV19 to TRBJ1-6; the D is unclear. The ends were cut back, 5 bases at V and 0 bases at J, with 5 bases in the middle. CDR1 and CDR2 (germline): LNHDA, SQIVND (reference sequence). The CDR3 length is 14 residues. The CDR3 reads CASSGSSYNSPLHF. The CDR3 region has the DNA TGTGCCAGTAGTGGAAGCTCCTATAATTCACCCCTCCACTTT.

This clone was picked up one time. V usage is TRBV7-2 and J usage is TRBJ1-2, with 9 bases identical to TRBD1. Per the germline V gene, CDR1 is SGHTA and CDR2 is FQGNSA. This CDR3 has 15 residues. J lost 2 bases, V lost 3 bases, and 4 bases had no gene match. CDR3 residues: CASSFFGTGNYGYTF. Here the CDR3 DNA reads TGTGCCAGCAGCTTCTTCGGGACAGGGAACTATGGCTACACCTTC. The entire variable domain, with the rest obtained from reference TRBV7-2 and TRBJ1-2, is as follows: GAGVSQSPSNKVTEKGKDVELRCDPISGHTALYWYRQSLGQGLEFLIYFQGNSAPDKSGLPSDRFSAERTGGSVSTLTIQRTQQEDSAVYLCASSFFGTGNYGYTFGSGTRLTVV.

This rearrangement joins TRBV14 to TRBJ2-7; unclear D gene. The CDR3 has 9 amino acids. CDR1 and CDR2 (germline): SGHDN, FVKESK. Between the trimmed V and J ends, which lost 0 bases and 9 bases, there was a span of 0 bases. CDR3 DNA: TGTGCCAGCAGCCAAGAGCAGTACTTC. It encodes CASSQEQYF.

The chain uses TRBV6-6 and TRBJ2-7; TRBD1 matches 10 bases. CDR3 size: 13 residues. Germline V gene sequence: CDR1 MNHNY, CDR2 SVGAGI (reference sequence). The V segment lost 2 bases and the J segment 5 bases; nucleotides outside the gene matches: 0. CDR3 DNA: TGTGCCAGCAGTTACGACAGGGGGCACGAGCAGTACTTC. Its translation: CASSYDRGHEQYF.

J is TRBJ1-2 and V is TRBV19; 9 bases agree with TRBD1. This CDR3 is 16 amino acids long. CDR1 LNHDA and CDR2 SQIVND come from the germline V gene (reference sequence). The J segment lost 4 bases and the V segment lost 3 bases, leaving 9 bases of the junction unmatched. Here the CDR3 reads CASSISGTGISYGYTF. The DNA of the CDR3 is TGTGCCAGTAGTATTTCCGGGACAGGGATCAGCTATGGCTACACCTTC.

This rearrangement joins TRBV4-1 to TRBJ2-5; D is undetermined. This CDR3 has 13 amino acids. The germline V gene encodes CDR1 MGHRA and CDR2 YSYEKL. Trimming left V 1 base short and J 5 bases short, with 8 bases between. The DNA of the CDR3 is TGCGCCAGCAGCCAAGCCCCAAGTGAGACCCAGTACTTC. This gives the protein CASSQAPSETQYF.

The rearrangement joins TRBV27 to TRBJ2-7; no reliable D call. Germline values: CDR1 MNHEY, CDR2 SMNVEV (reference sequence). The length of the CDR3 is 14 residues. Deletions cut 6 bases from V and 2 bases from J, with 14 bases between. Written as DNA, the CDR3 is TGTGCCAGCAGCCCTCGACGGAGAGCCTACGAGCAGTACTTC. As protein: CASSPRRRAYEQYF.

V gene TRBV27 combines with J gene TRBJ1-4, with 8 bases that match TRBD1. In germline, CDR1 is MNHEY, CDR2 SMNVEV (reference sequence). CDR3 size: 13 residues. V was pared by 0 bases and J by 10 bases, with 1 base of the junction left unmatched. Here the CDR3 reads CASSLSGTGKLFF. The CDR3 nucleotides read TGTGCCAGCAGTTTATCCGGGACAGGAAAACTGTTTTTT.

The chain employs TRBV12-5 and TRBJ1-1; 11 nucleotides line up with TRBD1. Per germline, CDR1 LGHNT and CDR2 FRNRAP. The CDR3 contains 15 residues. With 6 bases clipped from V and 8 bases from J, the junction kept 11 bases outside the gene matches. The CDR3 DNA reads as TGTGCTAGTGGACCAGGACAGGGGGCGCAACTAGAAGCTTTCTTT. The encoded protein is CASGPGQGAQLEAFF.

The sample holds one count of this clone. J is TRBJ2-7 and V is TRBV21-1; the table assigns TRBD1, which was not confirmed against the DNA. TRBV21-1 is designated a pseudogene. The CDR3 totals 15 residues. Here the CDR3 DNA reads TGTGCCAGCAACCTCGACAGGACCCCCCCCTACGAGCAGTACTTC. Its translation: CASNLDRTPPYEQYF.

The CDR3 sequence is CASSSQGTGANVLTF. CDR3 nucleotides: TGTGCCAGCAGCTCACAGGGCACTGGGGCCAACGTCCTGACTTTC. The rearrangement uses TRBV7-2 and TRBJ2-6, with D possibly TRBD1 on 6 matching bases. Trimming removed 4 bases at V and 2 bases at J, with 9 bases between. The V gene's germline CDR1 is SGHTA and CDR2 FQGNSA. This CDR3 spans 15 amino acids.

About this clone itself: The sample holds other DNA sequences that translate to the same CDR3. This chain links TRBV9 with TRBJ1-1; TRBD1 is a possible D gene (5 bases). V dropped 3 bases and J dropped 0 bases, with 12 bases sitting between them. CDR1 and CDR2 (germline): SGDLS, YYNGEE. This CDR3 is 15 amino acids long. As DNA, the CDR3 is TGTGCCAGCAGCGGCCGGGACGGAGTGAACACTGAAGCTTTCTTT. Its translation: CASSGRDGVNTEAFF.

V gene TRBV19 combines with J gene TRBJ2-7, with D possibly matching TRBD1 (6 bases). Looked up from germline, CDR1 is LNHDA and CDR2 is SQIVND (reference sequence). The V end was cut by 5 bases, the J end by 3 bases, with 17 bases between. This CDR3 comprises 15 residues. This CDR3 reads CASSSNVGADYEQYF. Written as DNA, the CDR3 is TGTGCCAGTAGTTCCAACGTGGGGGCCGACTACGAGCAGTACTTC.

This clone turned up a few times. The CDR3 loop is CASSLFFQYYGYTF. As DNA, the CDR3 is TGTGCCAGCAGTTTATTTTTTCAGTACTATGGCTACACCTTC. The gene calls are TRBV27 and TRBJ1-2; no clear D. The CDR3 is made up of 14 amino acids. Looked up from germline, CDR1 is MNHEY and CDR2 is SMNVEV (reference sequence). The ends were cut back, 1 base at V and 3 bases at J, with 9 bases in the middle.

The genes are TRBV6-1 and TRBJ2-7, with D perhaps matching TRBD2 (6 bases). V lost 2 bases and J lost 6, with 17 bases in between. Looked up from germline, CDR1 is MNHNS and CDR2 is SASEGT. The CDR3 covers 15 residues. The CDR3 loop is CASSERRGWGPEQYF. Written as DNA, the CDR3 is TGTGCCAGCAGTGAAAGGCGGGGTTGGGGTCCCGAGCAGTACTTC.

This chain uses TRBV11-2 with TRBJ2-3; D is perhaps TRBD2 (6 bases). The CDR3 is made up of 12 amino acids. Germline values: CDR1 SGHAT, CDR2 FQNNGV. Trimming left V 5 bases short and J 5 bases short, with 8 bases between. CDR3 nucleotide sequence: TGTGCCAGCAGCCTTAGCGGAGATACGCAGTATTTT. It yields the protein CASSLSGDTQYF. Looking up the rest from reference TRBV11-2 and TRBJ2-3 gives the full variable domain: EAGVAQSPRYKIIEKRQSVAFWCNPISGHATLYWYQQILGQGPKLLIQFQNNGVVDDSQLPKDRFSAERLKGVDSTLKIQPAKLEDSAVYLCASSLSGDTQYFGPGTRLTVL.

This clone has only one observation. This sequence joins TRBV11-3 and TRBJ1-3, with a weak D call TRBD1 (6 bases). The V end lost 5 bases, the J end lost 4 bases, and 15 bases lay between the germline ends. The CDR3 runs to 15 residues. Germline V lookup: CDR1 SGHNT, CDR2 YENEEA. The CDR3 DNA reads TGTGCCAGCAGCCTGACGGGGGGGCAAGGAAACACCATATATTTT. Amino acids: CASSLTGGQGNTIYF. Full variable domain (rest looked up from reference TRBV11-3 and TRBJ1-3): EAGVVQSPRYKIIEKKQPVAFWCNPISGHNTLYWYLQNLGQGPELLIRYENEEAVDDSQLPKDRFSAERLKGVDSTLKIQPAELGDSAVYLCASSLTGGQGNTIYFGEGSWLTVV.

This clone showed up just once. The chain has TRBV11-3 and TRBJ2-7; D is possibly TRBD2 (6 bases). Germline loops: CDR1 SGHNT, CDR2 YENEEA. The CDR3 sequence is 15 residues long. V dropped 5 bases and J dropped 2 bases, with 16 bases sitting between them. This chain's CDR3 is CASSGRRVAAYEQYF. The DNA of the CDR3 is TGTGCCAGCAGCGGTAGGAGGGTAGCGGCCTACGAGCAGTACTTC. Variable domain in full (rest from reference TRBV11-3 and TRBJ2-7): EAGVVQSPRYKIIEKKQPVAFWCNPISGHNTLYWYLQNLGQGPELLIRYENEEAVDDSQLPKDRFSAERLKGVDSTLKIQPAELGDSAVYLCASSGRRVAAYEQYFGPGTRLTVT.

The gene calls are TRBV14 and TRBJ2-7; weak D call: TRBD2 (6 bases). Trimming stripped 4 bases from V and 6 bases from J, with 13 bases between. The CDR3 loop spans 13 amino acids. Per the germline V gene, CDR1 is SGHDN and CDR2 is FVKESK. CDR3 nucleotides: TGTGCCAGCAGCCCCGGCGGGATTCGCGAGCAGTACTTC. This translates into CASSPGGIREQYF.

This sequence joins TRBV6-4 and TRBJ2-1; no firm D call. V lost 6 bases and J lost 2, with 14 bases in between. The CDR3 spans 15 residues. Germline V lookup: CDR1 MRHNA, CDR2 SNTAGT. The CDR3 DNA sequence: TGTGCCAGCAGCCGGACGGGTACAACCTACAATGAGCAGTTCTTC. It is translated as CASSRTGTTYNEQFF.

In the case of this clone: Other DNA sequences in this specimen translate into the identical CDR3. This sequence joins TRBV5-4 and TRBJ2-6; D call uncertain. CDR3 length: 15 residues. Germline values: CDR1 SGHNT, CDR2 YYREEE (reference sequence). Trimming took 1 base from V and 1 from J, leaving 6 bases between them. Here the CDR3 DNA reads TGTGCCAGCAGCTTGCCCGTATCTGGGGCCAACGTCCTGACTTTC. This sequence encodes CASSLPVSGANVLTF.